The 28 T cell receptor beta chains given below trace back to one sample, sequenced in a study of blood T cell repertoires in COVID-19. TCRdb's table, derived via immunoSEQ multiplex PCR, lists solely in-frame clones and lacks some. The sample carries 240,000 or so clones, more than 70% recorded once. The material sequenced was peripheral blood. Every receptor here comes from a man older than 75 with acute or convalescent COVID-19.

The genes are TRBV9 and TRBJ2-2, with 9 bases matching TRBD1. Trimming took 2 bases from V and 6 from J; bases not matched to a gene: 2. Germline lookup yields CDR1 SGDLS and CDR2 YYNGEE. This CDR3 region has 14 residues. The CDR3 sequence is CASSVTGGSGELFF. CDR3 bases: TGTGCCAGCAGCGTTACAGGGGGCTCCGGGGAGCTGTTTTTT.

This clone was observed a single time. The CDR3 DNA follows: TGCAGCGTTGATAGGGGTAATGGGGAGACCCAGTACTTC. Translation: CSVDRGNGETQYF. The chain combines TRBV29-1 with TRBJ2-5; D may be TRBD1 (5 bases). The germline V and J ends were trimmed by 3 bases and 5 bases, with 13 bases remaining between them. Germline values: CDR1 SQVTM, CDR2 ANQGSEA. The CDR3 spans 13 residues. Full variable domain (missing parts from reference TRBV29-1 and TRBJ2-5): SAVISQKPSRDICQRGTSLTIQCQVDSQVTMMFWYRQQPGQSLTLIATANQGSEATYESGFVIDKFPISRPNLTFSTLTVSNMSPEDSSIYLCSVDRGNGETQYFGPGTRLLVL.

The rearrangement joins TRBV5-1 to TRBJ2-7, with 13 bases fitting TRBD2. The germline V gene encodes CDR1 SGHRS and CDR2 YFSETQ. The trim removed 3 bases at V and 7 bases at J, leaving 7 bases unmatched. The CDR3 consists of 15 residues. The CDR3 nucleotides are TGCGCCAGCAGCTCCTCCGGGACTAGCGGGACGGAGCAGTACTTC. It codes for CASSSSGTSGTEQYF.

The J gene is TRBJ2-3, the V gene TRBV10-2; TRBD2 agrees at 8 bases. The length of the CDR3 is 16 residues. From germline, CDR1 is WSHSY and CDR2 SAAADI. V was clipped by 2 bases and J by 2 bases; unmatched bases: 6. CDR3 sequence reads: CASSESGGQYTDTQYF. Here the CDR3 DNA reads TGCGCCAGCAGTGAGAGCGGGGGCCAGTACACAGATACGCAGTATTTT.

The chain uses TRBV6-6 and TRBJ1-6; TRBD1 matches at 8 bases. Germline V gene lookup returns CDR1 MNHNY and CDR2 SVGAGI (reference sequence). J lost 9 bases, V lost 2 bases, and 3 bases had no gene match. The CDR3 is 14 residues long. The CDR3 DNA is TGTGCCAGCAGTTACGGACAGGGAGGTTCACCCCTCCACTTT. Its protein is CASSYGQGGSPLHF.

The gene calls are TRBV9 and TRBJ2-2; 8 bases line up with TRBD1. Germline V CDR1 and CDR2: SGDLS, YYNGEE. The length of the CDR3 is 16 residues. Losses at the gene ends were 4 bases for V and 10 bases for J; bases not matched to a gene: 15. The CDR3 sequence is CASSPRTGRLAVELFF. In nucleotides, the CDR3 is TGTGCCAGCAGCCCCCGGACAGGGCGCCTTGCGGTGGAGCTGTTTTTT.

This chain links TRBV2 with TRBJ1-1; 8 bases fit TRBD1. The trim removed 6 bases at V and 1 base at J, leaving 7 bases unmatched. The germline CDR1 and CDR2 sequences are SNHLY and FYNNEI. This CDR3 is built from 15 residues. The CDR3 sequence: CASRDRVGGNTEAFF. The DNA of the CDR3 is TGTGCCAGCAGGGACAGGGTTGGAGGGAACACTGAAGCTTTCTTT.

This clone came up a few times. The chain links TRBV28 to TRBJ1-2; D not certain. This CDR3 spans 15 amino acids. Trimming left V 2 bases short and J 4 bases short, with 14 bases between. Germline loops: CDR1 MDHEN, CDR2 SYDVKM. In nucleotides, the CDR3 is TGTGCCAGCAGTTTAGCGGGCGGACTCGTCTATGGCTACACCTTC. The encoded protein is CASSLAGGLVYGYTF.

The chain joins TRBV19 to TRBJ2-1; 11 nucleotides align to TRBD2. V gave up 5 bases and J gave up 3 bases; unmatched junction bases: 3. This CDR3 spans 15 amino acids. Germline V gives CDR1 LNHDA, CDR2 SQIVND (reference sequence). The CDR3 DNA is TGTGCCAGTAGTCCTGGGACTAGCGGCTACAATGAGCAGTTCTTC. Its protein product is CASSPGTSGYNEQFF.

Written as DNA, the CDR3 is TGCGCCAGCAGCCAAGAAGGGGCGAACACAGATACGCAGTATTTT. Its translation: CASSQEGANTDTQYF. The chain couples TRBV4-1 to TRBJ2-3; a possible D gene is TRBD1 (5 bases). The V end was cut by 0 bases, the J end by 2 bases, with 9 bases between. Germline V gives CDR1 MGHRA, CDR2 YSYEKL. This CDR3 has 15 amino acids.

This chain joins TRBV5-1 and TRBJ2-4, with a possible D match to TRBD2 (6 bases). The CDR3 sequence is 19 residues long. V lost 2 bases and J 0 bases, leaving 21 bases between the germline ends. Germline assignment: CDR1 SGHRS and CDR2 YFSETQ. The CDR3 loop reads CASSLSGTLPQKAKNIQYF. The CDR3 bases are TGCGCCAGCAGCTTATCCGGGACTCTCCCCCAAAAAGCCAAAAACATTCAGTACTTC.

CDR3 DNA sequence: TGTGCCAGCAGCGCGGACACAAATCAGCCCCAGCATTTT. Protein: CASSADTNQPQHF. The chain links TRBV9 to TRBJ1-5, with a possible D match to TRBD1 (5 bases). This CDR3 has 13 amino acids. Germline V gene data show CDR1 as SGDLS and CDR2 as YYNGEE. The ends were cut back, 3 bases at V and 4 bases at J, with 8 bases in the middle.

The chain links TRBV12-5 to TRBJ2-1, with TRBD2 matching 7 bases. Germline trimming cut 7 bases from V and 5 bases from J; bases unmatched to any gene: 11. The germline V gene has CDR1 LGHNT and CDR2 FRNRAP. This CDR3 has 15 residues. The CDR3 DNA follows: TGTGCTAGTGCCCTCTGGGCTAGCGGAAACAATGAGCAGTTCTTC. Protein sequence: CASALWASGNNEQFF.

The gene calls are TRBV12-1 and TRBJ1-5; no check of the table's D call, TRBD1, against the DNA was made. TRBV12-1 is described as a pseudogene. The CDR3 loop spans 14 amino acids. CDR3 protein: CASSQGGPYTRPPF. DNA of the CDR3: TGTGCCAGCAGCCAAGGGGGCCCCTACACGCGCCCCCCTTTT.

The V gene is TRBV6-5, the J gene TRBJ1-1; 8 nucleotides agree with TRBD1. The junction had 4 bases not matched to a gene; V was cut back by 6 bases and J by 4 bases. The length of the CDR3 is 13 residues. From germline, CDR1 is MNHEY and CDR2 SVGAGI. CDR3: CASRDRDGTEAFF. CDR3 coding DNA: TGTGCCAGCAGGGACAGGGATGGCACTGAAGCTTTCTTT.

The table lists this clone with a count of one. The chain joins TRBV28 to TRBJ1-1; 8 bases agree with TRBD1. The junction had 5 bases not matched to a gene; V was cut back by 3 bases and J by 2 bases. The V gene's germline CDR1 is MDHEN and CDR2 SYDVKM. The CDR3 consists of 15 residues. This chain's CDR3 is CASSFSTGVNTEAFF. The DNA of the CDR3 is TGTGCCAGCAGTTTTTCGACAGGGGTTAACACTGAAGCTTTCTTT.

The rearrangement links TRBV5-1 to TRBJ1-2; D possibly corresponds to TRBD1 (5 bases). The V and J ends lost 0 bases and 4 bases respectively, with 10 bases between them. CDR3 length: 14 residues. CDR1 is SGHRS, CDR2 YFSETQ, per germline. Here the CDR3 reads CASSLEGLGYGYTF. CDR3 DNA sequence: TGCGCCAGCAGCTTGGAGGGGCTAGGCTATGGCTACACCTTC.

The V gene is TRBV11-2, the J gene TRBJ1-4; 7 bases align to TRBD1. Germline V gene sequence: CDR1 SGHAT, CDR2 FQNNGV. V was clipped by 5 bases and J by 8 bases; unmatched bases: 14. The CDR3 totals 16 residues. CDR3 protein: CASSQRQGGVWEKLFF. The DNA of the CDR3 is TGTGCCAGCAGCCAGCGACAGGGAGGAGTTTGGGAAAAACTGTTTTTT.

The chain joins TRBV10-1 to TRBJ2-5, with TRBD2 matching over 9 bases. The CDR3 is made up of 17 amino acids. V was pared by 0 bases and J by 4 bases, with 9 bases of the junction left unmatched. From germline, CDR1 is WNHNN and CDR2 SYGVQD (reference sequence). The CDR3 region is CASSESKGLAGIETQYF. DNA for the CDR3: TGCGCCAGCAGTGAGTCGAAAGGCCTAGCGGGGATAGAGACCCAGTACTTC.

The chain uses TRBV6-5 and TRBJ1-2, with 8 bases fitting TRBD1. The CDR3 length is 15 residues. J was trimmed by 2 bases and V by 6 bases; bases with no gene match: 8. Looked up from germline, CDR1 is MNHEY and CDR2 is SVGAGI. CDR3 coding DNA: TGTGCCAGCAGATGGTCCAGGGGGCAAAACTATGGCTACACCTTC. Translated: CASRWSRGQNYGYTF.

The chain joins TRBV28 to TRBJ2-6, with D perhaps TRBD2 (6 bases). The CDR3 consists of 19 residues. The germline gives CDR1 MDHEN, CDR2 SYDVKM. The V end lost 3 bases, the J end lost 4 bases, and 22 bases lay between the germline ends. DNA for the CDR3: TGTGCCAGCAGTTTGATCCCCCCCGGGGGAGTGAGGGGGGCCAACGTCCTGACTTTC. Protein product: CASSLIPPGGVRGANVLTF. Filled out from reference TRBV28 and TRBJ2-6, the complete variable domain reads DVKVTQSSRYLVKRTGEKVFLECVQDMDHENMFWYRQDPGLGLRLIYFSYDVKMKEKGDIPEGYSVSREKKERFSLILESASTNQTSMYLCASSLIPPGGVRGANVLTFGAGSRLTVL.

The gene calls are TRBV10-3 and TRBJ1-5; D unclear. Trimming removed 0 bases at V and 6 bases at J, with 12 bases between. Germline assignment: CDR1 ENHRY and CDR2 SYGVKD. The CDR3 contains 15 residues. For the CDR3, the DNA is TGTGCCATCAGTGAGTCAGACCCCCGGGGTCAGCCCCAGCATTTT. Its translation: CAISESDPRGQPQHF.

This clone was observed once. The gene calls are TRBV7-3 and TRBJ2-7, with 12 nucleotides matching TRBD2. The germline gives CDR1 SGHTA, CDR2 FQGTGA. The length of the CDR3 is 20 residues. V trimming: 4 bases; J trimming: 6 bases; junction bases outside the gene matches: 22. The CDR3 here is CASSSGLELLTSGSIVEQYF. The CDR3 DNA reads as TGTGCCAGCAGCTCCGGGTTAGAATTGTTGACTAGCGGGAGTATTGTCGAGCAGTACTTC.

This clone was seen a handful of times. V and J are TRBV14 and TRBJ2-7; TRBD1 is a possible D gene (5 bases). Germline-derived CDR1 and CDR2 are SGHDN and FVKESK. The CDR3 extends over 13 amino acids. Trimming left V 3 bases short and J 2 bases short, with 8 bases between. The CDR3 loop is CASSHAGTYEQYF. CDR3 in DNA: TGTGCCAGCAGCCACGCAGGGACCTACGAGCAGTACTTC. The full variable domain, rest sourced from reference TRBV14 and TRBJ2-7, is EAGVTQFPSHSVIEKGQTVTLRCDPISGHDNLYWYRRVMGKEIKFLLHFVKESKQDESGMPNNRFLAERTGGTYSTLKVQPAELEDSGVYFCASSHAGTYEQYFGPGTRLTVT.

This chain connects TRBV6-5 to TRBJ1-1; maybe TRBD1 (6 bases). There are 14 residues in the CDR3. Trimming cost V 10 bases and J 4 bases, with 19 bases left between them. Looked up from germline, CDR1 is MNHEY and CDR2 is SVGAGI. CDR3 sequence (DNA): TGTGCCACCCTTATGGACAGCTTAATCACTGAAGCTTTCTTT. Protein: CATLMDSLITEAFF.

Comments on this clone: One end of the junction is discordant with germline, which a read error may explain. This sequence joins TRBV7-7 and TRBJ2-5; 9 bases fit TRBD2. Germline assignment: CDR1 SSHAT and CDR2 FNYEAQ (reference sequence). The CDR3 totals 17 residues. Here the CDR3 reads CASSPTPGGLAAETQYF. CDR3 sequence (DNA): TGTGCTAGCAGCCCTACCCCCGGGGGACTAGCAGCGGAGACCCAGTACTTC.

V usage is TRBV5-1 and J usage is TRBJ2-7, with D possibly TRBD1 on 5 matching bases. CDR3 size: 15 residues. The germline gives CDR1 SGHRS, CDR2 YFSETQ. V shed 0 bases and J shed 0 bases, with 10 bases lying between them. The DNA for the CDR3 is TGCGCCAGCAGCTTGGTCCCCAGGGTCTCCTACGAGCAGTACTTC. Translation gives CASSLVPRVSYEQYF.

This sequence joins TRBV12-3 or TRBV12-4 and TRBJ1-1, with TRBD1 matching 8 bases. This CDR3 contains 13 residues. V lost 1 base to trimming and J lost 7 bases; unmatched junction nucleotides: 2. CDR3 nucleotide sequence: TGTGCCAGCAGTTTAGAAGGGACAGGTGAAGCTTTCTTT. It encodes CASSLEGTGEAFF.